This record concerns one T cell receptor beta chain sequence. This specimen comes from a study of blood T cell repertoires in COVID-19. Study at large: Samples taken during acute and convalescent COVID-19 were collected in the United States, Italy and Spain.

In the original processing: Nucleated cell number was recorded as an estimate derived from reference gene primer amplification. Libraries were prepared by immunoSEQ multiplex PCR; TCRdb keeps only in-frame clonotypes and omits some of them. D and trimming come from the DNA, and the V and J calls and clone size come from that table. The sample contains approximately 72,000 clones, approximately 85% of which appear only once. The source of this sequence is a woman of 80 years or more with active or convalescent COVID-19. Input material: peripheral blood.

The CDR3 sequence is CASSFGQGTEAFF. DNA of the CDR3: TGTGCCAGCAGCTTTGGACAGGGCACTGAAGCTTTCTTT. This chain links TRBV7-2 with TRBJ1-1; 8 positions agree with TRBD1. This CDR3 region has 13 residues. J lost 4 bases, V lost 3 bases, and 1 base had no gene match. The germline CDR1 and CDR2 sequences are SGHTA and FQGNSA.